This T cell receptor (beta chain) was recovered during a study of blood T cell repertoires in COVID-19. Germline values: CDR1 SGHAT, CDR2 FQNNGV. V trimming: 4 bases; J trimming: 2 bases; junction bases outside the gene matches: 7. The CDR3 spans 18 residues. Per the original methods: Reference gene primer amplification gave estimated nucleated cell counts. Sequencing was performed with immunoSEQ multiplex PCR; in TCRdb, only in-frame clones are kept and a portion is missing. V and J calls and clone size follow that table, whereas D and trimming were derived from the DNA. The data show fewer than 250,000 clones, with 70% to 90% seen just once and under 5% held by the top ten.

The source is a man aged 45 to 65 with acute or convalescent COVID-19. What was sequenced was peripheral blood. J is TRBJ2-5 and V is TRBV11-2, with 16 bases fitting TRBD2. The chain's CDR3 is CASSSGTSGRVLQETQYF. For the CDR3, the DNA is TGTGCCAGCAGCTCCGGGACTAGCGGGAGGGTGTTACAAGAGACCCAGTACTTC.